Listed below are T cell receptor beta chains from one sample, sequenced in a study of T cells in Graves' hyperthyroidism and ophthalmopathy. A single record per CDR3 protein comes from TCRdb applying MiXCR to the multiplex PCR reads. The sample has some 560,000 distinct CDR3 sequences; 14% are singletons. The sample comprised blood. The receptor source for this set is a woman between 40 and 50 years old with Graves' hyperthyroidism. Both conserved end residues are part of each CDR3. D genes are given only for firm matches. Clone size, where shown, is once, few, many, or a class for clones that have expanded.

d_call j_call v_call clone_size cdr3_aa cdr3_nt
TRBD1 TRBJ2-7 TRBV12-3/TRBV12-4 many CASSPDRAQTYEQYF TGTGCCAGCAGTCCCGACAGGGCCCAAACCTACGAGCAGTACTTC
TRBD1 TRBJ2-7 TRBV3-1 many CASSQSTGNEQYF TGTGCCAGCAGCCAATCGACAGGGAACGAGCAGTACTTC
NA TRBJ2-3 TRBV7-2 many CASSLGRRLSGDDTQYF TGTGCCAGCAGCTTAGGAAGGCGCCTTTCGGGCGATGATACGCAGTATTTT
NA TRBJ1-1 TRBV19 few CASSIIARGNTEAFF TGTGCCAGTAGTATAATCGCCAGGGGGAACACTGAAGCTTTCTTT
TRBD2 TRBJ2-3 TRBV18 few CASSPKTSGRITDTQYF TGTGCCAGCTCACCGAAGACTAGCGGGAGAATCACAGATACGCAGTATTTT
TRBD2 TRBJ2-3 TRBV29-1 many CSVEDRQAGGDTQYF TGCAGCGTTGAAGATCGGCAAGCGGGGGGAGATACGCAGTATTTT
NA TRBJ1-1 TRBV5-1 NA CASSSPPNTEAFF TGCGCCAGCAGCTCCCCACCGAACACTGAAGCTTTCTTT
TRBD2 TRBJ2-3 TRBV28 NA CASSLYTSGSRDTQYF TGTGCCAGCAGTTTATACACTAGCGGGAGTCGGGATACGCAGTATTTT
TRBD2 TRBJ2-1 TRBV5-1 few CASSGGTSGTGANEQFF TGCGCCAGCAGCGGCGGGACTAGCGGGACTGGGGCCAATGAGCAGTTCTTC
TRBD2 TRBJ2-7 TRBV5-1 few CASSPGTSGILHEQYF TGCGCCAGCAGCCCCGGGACTAGCGGGATACTCCACGAGCAGTACTTC
NA TRBJ2-3 TRBV20-1 many CSANIAADTQYF TGCAGTGCTAATATAGCGGCAGATACGCAGTATTTT
NA TRBJ2-3 TRBV6-1 NA CASSLKQGPLTDTQYF TGTGCCAGCAGCCTGAAACAGGGCCCTCTCACAGATACGCAGTATTTT
TRBD2 TRBJ2-3 TRBV15 many CATSKGRDADTQYF TGTGCCACCAGCAAGGGGAGGGATGCAGATACGCAGTATTTT
TRBD2 TRBJ2-1 TRBV20-1 few CSARDSSAGGPGEQFF TGCAGTGCTAGAGATAGTTCCGCGGGAGGGCCAGGTGAGCAGTTCTTC
TRBD2 TRBJ2-3 TRBV5-1 NA CASSLGERGGTDTQYF TGCGCCAGCAGCTTGGGCGAGCGGGGGGGCACAGATACGCAGTATTTT
NA TRBJ2-7 TRBV6-2/TRBV6-3 few CASSYYGDSYEQYF TGTGCCAGCAGTTACTACGGGGATTCCTACGAGCAGTACTTC
NA TRBJ2-1 TRBV20-1 many CSASLGGTSEQFF TGCAGTGCTAGTCTTGGCGGGACATCTGAGCAGTTCTTC
TRBD2 TRBJ2-1 TRBV18 NA CASSFTGWVAGNIFSYNEQFF TGTGCCAGCTCATTCACGGGTTGGGTAGCGGGGAATATCTTCTCCTACAATGAGCAGTTCTTC
TRBD2 TRBJ2-5 TRBV9 many CASSVGTSGKETQYF TGTGCCAGCAGCGTCGGGACTAGCGGAAAAGAGACCCAGTACTTC
NA TRBJ2-1 TRBV5-1 NA CASSLALAKGGEQFF TGCGCCAGCAGCTTGGCACTAGCCAAGGGGGGTGAGCAGTTCTTC
TRBD2 TRBJ2-1 TRBV20-1 NA CSAVPGTSGNNEQFF TGCAGTGCTGTCCCCGGGACTAGCGGGAACAATGAGCAGTTCTTC
TRBD1 TRBJ2-7 TRBV28 many CASSRQGRYEQYF TGTGCCAGCAGTCGACAGGGCCGCTACGAGCAGTACTTC
TRBD1 TRBJ2-5 TRBV6-2/TRBV6-3 many CASSYRQGVPETQYF TGTGCCAGCAGTTACCGCCAGGGGGTCCCAGAGACCCAGTACTTC
NA TRBJ2-7 TRBV28 NA CASTETGRGDEQYF TGTGCCAGCACCGAGACAGGGAGGGGCGACGAGCAGTACTTC
TRBD1 TRBJ1-3 TRBV3-1 few CASSQGAGTGSTIYF TGTGCCAGCAGCCAAGGGGCGGGGACAGGGAGCACCATATATTTT
TRBD2 TRBJ2-5 TRBV28 many CASSLPWTSGRKPETQYF TGTGCCAGCAGTCTACCGTGGACTAGCGGGAGGAAACCAGAGACCCAGTACTTC
NA TRBJ1-4 TRBV9 few CASSGGEYNEKLFF TGTGCCAGCAGCGGAGGAGAATATAATGAAAAACTGTTTTTT
NA TRBJ2-7 TRBV25-1 NA CASSSQYNYEQYF TGTGCCAGCAGTTCACAGTACAACTACGAGCAGTACTTC
NA TRBJ1-2 TRBV5-1 many CASSLEFWEGTYGYTF TGCGCCAGCAGCCTTGAGTTTTGGGAGGGGACCTATGGCTACACCTTC
NA TRBJ1-1 TRBV5-6 many CASTSTGRNKNTEAFF TGTGCCAGCACCAGTACGGGACGGAACAAGAACACTGAAGCTTTCTTT
NA TRBJ2-1 TRBV6-1 many CASSFRDGYNEQFF TGTGCCAGCAGCTTCCGGGACGGCTACAATGAGCAGTTCTTC
NA TRBJ2-1 TRBV7-9 many CASSLTTSGDQFF TGTGCCAGCAGCTTGACGACATCAGGGGACCAGTTCTTC
NA TRBJ2-1 TRBV27 many CASSFRGPLNEQFF TGTGCCAGCAGTTTTCGGGGCCCTCTCAATGAGCAGTTCTTC
TRBD1 TRBJ1-4 TRBV9 NA CASSPGTALNEKLFF TGTGCCAGCAGCCCCGGGACAGCCTTGAATGAAAAACTGTTTTTT
NA TRBJ2-5 TRBV14 many CASSQDWETQYF TGTGCCAGCAGCCAAGATTGGGAGACCCAGTACTTC
NA TRBJ2-1 TRBV5-1 many CASRHAASGTASYNEQFF TGCGCCAGCAGACATGCGGCTTCTGGGACGGCCTCCTACAATGAGCAGTTCTTC
TRBD1 TRBJ1-2 TRBV12-3/TRBV12-4 few CASSGGGRGLYGYTF TGTGCCAGCAGTGGGGGGGGCAGGGGGCTCTATGGCTACACCTTC
NA TRBJ1-2 TRBV19 NA CASSPKGYGYTF TGTGCCAGTTCCCCGAAGGGTTATGGCTACACCTTC
TRBD2 TRBJ2-7 TRBV13 many CASSLAGLAGVPYEQYF TGTGCCAGCAGCTTAGCCGGACTAGCGGGTGTGCCCTACGAGCAGTACTTC
NA TRBJ2-1 TRBV5-5 few CASSGTVDYEQFF TGTGCCAGCAGTGGGACGGTAGACTACGAGCAGTTCTTC
NA TRBJ2-2 TRBV5-1 NA CASREGNTGELFF TGCGCCAGCAGAGAAGGGAACACCGGGGAGCTGTTTTTT
NA TRBJ2-7 TRBV2 many CASRDGIEQYF TGTGCCAGCAGGGACGGGATCGAGCAGTACTTC
NA TRBJ2-3 TRBV6-9 NA CASSSYSSTDTQYF TGTGCCAGCAGTTCCTACTCTAGCACAGATACGCAGTATTTT
NA TRBJ2-1 TRBV19 NA CASSLHYGRGEQFF TGTGCCAGTAGTCTCCACTACGGACGGGGGGAGCAGTTCTTC
NA TRBJ1-1 TRBV20-1 many CSARSGLNTEAFF TGCAGTGCTAGGTCAGGGTTGAACACTGAAGCTTTCTTT
NA TRBJ2-3 TRBV29-1 many CSVEPSRGAGDTQYF TGCAGCGTTGAACCATCGCGTGGGGCTGGAGATACGCAGTATTTT
NA TRBJ2-7 TRBV7-9 many CASSLGQTDYEQYF TGTGCCAGCAGCTTAGGGCAGACCGACTACGAGCAGTACTTC
NA TRBJ2-1 TRBV27 many CASSLLGDSYNEQFF TGTGCCAGCAGTTTGCTGGGGGACTCCTACAATGAGCAGTTCTTC
NA TRBJ1-4 TRBV11-2 many CASSLGGTNEKLFF TGTGCCAGCAGCTTAGGGGGTACTAATGAAAAACTGTTTTTT
TRBD2 TRBJ2-5 TRBV29-1 many CSVEPGWGGRETQYF TGCAGCGTTGAGCCCGGGTGGGGGGGACGAGAGACCCAGTACTTC
TRBD1 TRBJ1-2 TRBV20-1 NA CSARDSNTDYGYTF TGCAGTGCCAGGGACAGCAATACTGACTATGGCTACACCTTC
NA TRBJ1-1 TRBV4-1 many CASSLRDTANTEAFF TGCGCCAGCAGCCTCCGGGACACCGCGAACACTGAAGCTTTCTTT
NA TRBJ2-5 TRBV7-9 many CASSLQAGETQYF TGTGCCAGCAGCTTACAAGCGGGAGAGACCCAGTACTTC